This T cell receptor (beta chain) stems from a study of T cell responses to AZD1222 COVID-19 vaccine (dated by TCRdb to the early 2020s). In the study overall: A total of about 230 trial participants underwent TCR sequencing, of whom nearly 210 received two doses of AZD1222 and about 25 received two doses of the MenACWY control vaccine. Enrollment into the trials was organized by age into subgroups of 18-55, 56-69 and 70-plus years, and those subgroups contained about 150, 27 and 61 TCR-sequenced participants, respectively.

The CDR3 regions of human TCRbeta chains were subjected to immunosequencing. In the authors' own workflow: Repertoire TCRs were matched against a reference library of SARS-CoV-2-specific TCRs generated with the MIRA antigen-specificity platform. Breadth meant the fraction of unique TCRs that were SARS-CoV-2-associated, whereas depth meant the fraction of total T cells that were SARS-CoV-2-associated. Each spike-specific TCR was assigned to its reactive spike region and to a CD4 or CD8 class using the MIRA data. Log10-transformed breadth and depth values were compared by one-way ANOVA with Sidak's multiple comparisons tests. The table was pulled from immuneACCESS by TCRdb, which kept in-frame rearrangements only. Such tables lose some clones; where checked, under half of the loss comes from unresolved V genes, and the rest has no known cause. V and J calls plus clone size are reproduced from that table; the DNA served to infer D and trimming. The sample has tens of thousands of clones on record, 70% to 90% of them singletons. The ten largest account for roughly 8.5% of the sample.

Beyond this particular receptor, the publication reports: Because no day 14 peak-response samples were available, the repertoires could be characterized only after the peak T cell response. Epitopes outside the regions mutated in the B.1.351 and B.1.1.7 variants were reportedly recognized by nearly half of the unique spike-specific TCRs. Most participants were white British and females outnumbered males, and the authors suggested that clonal diversity may have been underestimated. Conclusions about previously exposed vaccinees are limited, since just a handful of AZD1222 recipients were seropositive for SARS-CoV-2 at baseline. In the small 56-69-year group, the increase in depth fell short of significance, most likely because of low power. After two AZD1222 doses, both the breadth and the depth of spike-specific TCRs were significantly higher than at day 0 and than in MenACWY recipients. The vaccine-associated CD4 TCRs covered the entire spike protein, and the dominant responses fell in regions 160-218 and 743-854.

Note on this clone: The antigen it recognizes is unknown. The record has no base qualities; no much larger clone is one base away.

The meaning of the sample's time point label: about 28 days (+/-7) after the second vaccine dose. AZD1222 recipients with second doses at about 4 weeks or about 12 weeks were pooled, because spike-specific TCR depth and breadth did not differ between schedules. Vaccinee samples were obtained from the UK trials COV001 and COV002, which included a single-blind randomized controlled phase 2/3 trial of AZD1222 (ChAdOx1 nCoV-19) in healthy adults. Trial participant PBMC samples were collected at day 0 and day 28 after the second dose for TCRbeta chain sequencing. The TCR originated in an adult who received the AZD1222 COVID-19 vaccine. This specimen was peripheral blood, taken 28 days after the second AZD1222 dose.

The nucleotide sequence reads TGTGCCATCAGTACTAGCGGGGGGCCTACCTCCTACAATGAGCAGTTCTTC. It translates to CAISTSGGPTSYNEQFF. The sequence joins TRBV10-3 to TRBJ2-1; the central 12 bases match TRBD2. From V the trimming removes 5 bases and from J it removes 0 bases, while the gene matches leave 5 bases of the junction unaccounted for. The CDR3 runs 17 amino acids, cysteine and phenylalanine included. Only the CDR3 DNA stays, 51 bases, in frame from base 1. CDR1 ENHRY and CDR2 SYGVKD were looked up in the germline V gene.